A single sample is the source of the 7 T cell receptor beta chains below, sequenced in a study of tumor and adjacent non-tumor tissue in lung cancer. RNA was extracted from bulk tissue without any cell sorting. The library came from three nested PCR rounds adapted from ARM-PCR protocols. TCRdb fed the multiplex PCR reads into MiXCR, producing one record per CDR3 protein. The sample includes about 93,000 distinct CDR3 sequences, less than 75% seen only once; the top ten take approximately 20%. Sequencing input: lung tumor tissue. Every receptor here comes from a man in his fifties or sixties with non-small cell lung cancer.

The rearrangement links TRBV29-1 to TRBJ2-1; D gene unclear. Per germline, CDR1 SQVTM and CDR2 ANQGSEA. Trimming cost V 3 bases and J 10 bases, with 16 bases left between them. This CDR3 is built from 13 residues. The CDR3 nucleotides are TGCAGCGTTGAGGAGATTACATACAGAGAGCAGTTCTTC. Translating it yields CSVEEITYREQFF.

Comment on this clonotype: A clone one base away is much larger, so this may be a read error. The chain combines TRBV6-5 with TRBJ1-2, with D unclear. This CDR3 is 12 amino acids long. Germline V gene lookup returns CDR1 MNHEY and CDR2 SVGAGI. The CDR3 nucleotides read TGTGCCAGCAGTTACGCCGGCTATGACTACACCTTC. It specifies CASSYAGYDYTF.

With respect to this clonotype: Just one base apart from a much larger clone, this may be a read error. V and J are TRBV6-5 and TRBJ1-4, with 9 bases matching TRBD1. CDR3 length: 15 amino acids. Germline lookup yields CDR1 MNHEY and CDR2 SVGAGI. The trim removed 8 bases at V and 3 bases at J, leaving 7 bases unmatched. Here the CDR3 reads CASGKQGASNEKLFF. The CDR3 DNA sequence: TGTGCCAGCGGAAAACAGGGGGCCTCTAATGAAAAACTGTTTTTT.

CDR3: CAWTPGSGLIEQFF. CDR3 sequence (DNA): TGTGCCTGGACGCCTGGCAGCGGCCTCATTGAGCAGTTCTTC. This chain connects TRBV30 to TRBJ2-1; possibly TRBD2 for D (5 bases). V was clipped by 4 bases and J by 9 bases, with 19 bases between them. Germline assignment: CDR1 GTSNPN and CDR2 SVGIG (reference sequence). The CDR3 covers 14 residues.

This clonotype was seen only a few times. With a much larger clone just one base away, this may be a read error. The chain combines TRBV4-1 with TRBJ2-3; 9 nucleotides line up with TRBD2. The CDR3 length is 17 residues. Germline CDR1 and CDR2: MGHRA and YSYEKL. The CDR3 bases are TGCGCCAGCAGCCAAGTGAGGGCGGGAGGGCTTACAGATACGCGGTATTTT. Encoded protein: CASSQVRAGGLTDTRYF.

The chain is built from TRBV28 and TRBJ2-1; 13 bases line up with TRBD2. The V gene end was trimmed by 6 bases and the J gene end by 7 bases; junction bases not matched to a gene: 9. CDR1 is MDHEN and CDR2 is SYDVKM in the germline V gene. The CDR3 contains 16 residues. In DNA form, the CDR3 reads TGTGCCAGCAGCCCTACCCGGACTAGCGGGAGAAATGAGCAGTTCTTC. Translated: CASSPTRTSGRNEQFF. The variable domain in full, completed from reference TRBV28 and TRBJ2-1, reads DVKVTQSSRYLVKRTGEKVFLECVQDMDHENMFWYRQDPGLGLRLIYFSYDVKMKEKGDIPEGYSVSREKKERFSLILESASTNQTSMYLCASSPTRTSGRNEQFFGPGTRLTVL.

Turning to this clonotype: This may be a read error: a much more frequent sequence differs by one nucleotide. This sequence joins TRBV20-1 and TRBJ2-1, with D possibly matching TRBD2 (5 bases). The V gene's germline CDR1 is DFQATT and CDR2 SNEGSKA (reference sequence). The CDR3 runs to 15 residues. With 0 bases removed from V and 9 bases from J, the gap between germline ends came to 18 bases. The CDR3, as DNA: TGCAGTGCTAGAGATCTCGGGCTAGCCGCTGGTGAGCAGTTCTTC. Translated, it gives CSARDLGLAAGEQFF.